The 9 T cell receptor beta chains presented below share a single source sample, sequenced in a study of post-analysis software for immune sequencing data. Study-wide findings and caveats: Elevated frequency relative to controls characterized 4 or 5 TRBV segments in patients, TRBV5-6, TRBV5-1 and TRBV20-1 among them.

These TCRs are of unknown antigen specificity. Unique molecular identifiers were carried by the TCR beta cDNA libraries. TCRdb independently ran MiXCR on the PCR reads; one entry per CDR3 protein. The sample shows 400,000 to 500,000 distinct CDR3 sequences, about 40% of them seen only once. The sequencing input was blood. The origin of the receptors is a girl aged 2-10 years with multiple sclerosis.

The table lists this clonotype with a count of one. A much larger clone differs from this one at a single base, so this may be a read error. The V gene is TRBV12-3 or TRBV12-4, the J gene TRBJ2-3; maybe TRBD1 (6 bases). The CDR3 runs to 16 residues. The CDR3 is CASSPTQGRGTNTQYF. The CDR3 region has the DNA TGTGCCAGCAGCCCGACACAGGGCCGAGGCACAAATACGCAGTATTTT.

This clonotype was observed a handful of times. This chain uses TRBV20-1 with TRBJ2-3; D is unclear. This CDR3 comprises 12 residues. The V end lost 5 bases, the J end lost 2 bases, and 8 bases lay between the germline ends. CDR1 is DFQATT, CDR2 SNEGSKA, per germline (reference sequence). The CDR3 here is CSARTSTDTQYF. The CDR3 region has the DNA TGCAGTGCTCGGACCTCCACAGATACGCAGTATTTT.

This clonotype occurred a few times. The chain joins TRBV14 to TRBJ1-6; D remains unclear. V lost 4 bases and J 15 bases, leaving 13 bases between the germline ends. CDR1 is SGHDN and CDR2 is FVKESK in the germline V gene. The CDR3 sequence is 12 residues long. CDR3 DNA: TGTGCCAGCAGCCGAGATAGTGCACGCCTCCACTTT. As protein: CASSRDSARLHF. Looking up the rest from reference TRBV14 and TRBJ1-6 gives the full variable domain: EAGVTQFPSHSVIEKGQTVTLRCDPISGHDNLYWYRRVMGKEIKFLLHFVKESKQDESGMPNNRFLAERTGGTYSTLKVQPAELEDSGVYFCASSRDSARLHFGNGTRLTVT.

The chain couples TRBV12-3 or TRBV12-4 to TRBJ2-3; TRBD2 agrees at 12 bases. The trim removed 4 bases at V and 2 bases at J, leaving 7 bases unmatched. The CDR3 is 17 residues long. The CDR3 nucleotides read TGTGCCAGCAGTTCGGCTAGCGGGAGGGTAACCACAGATACGCAGTATTTT. Its translation is CASSSASGRVTTDTQYF.

This chain uses TRBV18 with TRBJ2-5; the match to TRBD2 covers 10 bases. V dropped 3 bases and J dropped 6; count of bases not matched to a gene: 16. The CDR3 spans 18 residues. Germline CDR1 reads KGHSH; CDR2 reads LQKENI. DNA of the CDR3: TGTGCCAGCTCACCGAGATTTGGGACTAGCGAGGAAGATAAGACCCAGTACTTC. Translated: CASSPRFGTSEEDKTQYF.

This clonotype was seen a few times. The chain couples TRBV7-2 to TRBJ2-7, with TRBD1 as a possible D gene (6 bases). Germline loops: CDR1 SGHTA, CDR2 FQGNSA. The CDR3 length is 16 residues. The ends were cut back, 2 bases at V and 2 bases at J, with 16 bases in the middle. Written as DNA, the CDR3 is TGTGCCAGCAGCTTATCCCTCCGGGACAAAGCCTACGAGCAGTACTTC. Its protein is CASSLSLRDKAYEQYF.

This sequence joins TRBV9 and TRBJ2-3; 12 positions agree with TRBD2. Germline CDR1 SGDLS, CDR2 YYNGEE. With 3 bases clipped from V and 4 bases from J, the junction kept 6 bases outside the gene matches. The CDR3 consists of 16 residues. CDR3 protein: CASSASSGRASDTQYF. The CDR3 bases are TGTGCCAGCAGCGCTTCTAGCGGGAGGGCCTCAGATACGCAGTATTTT.

This clonotype was found a few times. The genes are TRBV6-5 and TRBJ1-5, with D possibly being TRBD1 (6 bases). With 5 bases removed from V and 7 bases from J, the gap between germline ends came to 12 bases. Germline lookup yields CDR1 MNHEY and CDR2 SVGAGI. This CDR3 region has 13 residues. CDR3 region: CASSGQFGQPQHF. CDR3 DNA sequence: TGTGCCAGCAGTGGACAGTTTGGCCAGCCCCAGCATTTT.

The genes are TRBV20-1 and TRBJ2-3, with a tentative D call TRBD2 (7 bases). Germline loops: CDR1 DFQATT, CDR2 SNEGSKA (reference sequence). V was pared by 3 bases and J by 1 base, with 23 bases between. This CDR3 is 18 amino acids long. CDR3 in DNA: TGCAGTGCTAGTCTCCCGAGGGGGGGGATGGAAGGCACAGATACGCAGTATTTT. The encoded protein is CSASLPRGGMEGTDTQYF.